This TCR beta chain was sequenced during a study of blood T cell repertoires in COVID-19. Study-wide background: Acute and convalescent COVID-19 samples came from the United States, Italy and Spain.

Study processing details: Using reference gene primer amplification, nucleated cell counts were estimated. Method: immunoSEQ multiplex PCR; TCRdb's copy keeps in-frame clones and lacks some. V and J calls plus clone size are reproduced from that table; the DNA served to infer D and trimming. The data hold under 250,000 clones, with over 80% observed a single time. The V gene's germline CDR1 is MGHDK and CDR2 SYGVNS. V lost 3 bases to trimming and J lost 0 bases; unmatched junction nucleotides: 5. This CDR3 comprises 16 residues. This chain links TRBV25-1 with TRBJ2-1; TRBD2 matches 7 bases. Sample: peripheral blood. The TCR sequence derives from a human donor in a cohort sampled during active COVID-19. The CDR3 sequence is CASSDTSASSYNEQFF. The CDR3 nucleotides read TGTGCCAGCAGTGACACTAGCGCAAGCTCCTACAATGAGCAGTTCTTC.